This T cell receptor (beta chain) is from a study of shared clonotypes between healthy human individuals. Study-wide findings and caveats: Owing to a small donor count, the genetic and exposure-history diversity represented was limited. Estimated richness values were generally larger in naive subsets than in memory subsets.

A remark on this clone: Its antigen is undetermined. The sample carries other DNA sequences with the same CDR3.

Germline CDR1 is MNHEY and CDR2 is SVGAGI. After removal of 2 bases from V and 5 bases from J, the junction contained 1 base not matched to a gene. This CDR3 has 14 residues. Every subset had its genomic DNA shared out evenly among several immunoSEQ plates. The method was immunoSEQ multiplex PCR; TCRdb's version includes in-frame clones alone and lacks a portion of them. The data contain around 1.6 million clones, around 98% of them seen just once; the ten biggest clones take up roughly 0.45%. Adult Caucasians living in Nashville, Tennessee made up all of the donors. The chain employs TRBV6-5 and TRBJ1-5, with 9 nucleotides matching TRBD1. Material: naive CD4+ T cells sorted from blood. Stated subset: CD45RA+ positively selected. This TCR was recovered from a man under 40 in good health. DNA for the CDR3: TGTGCCAGCAGTTACGGACAGGGGTATCAGCCCCAGCATTTT. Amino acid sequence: CASSYGQGYQPQHF.